The sequence of this T cell receptor (beta chain) was determined in a study of cytomegalovirus exposure and HLA in healthy donors. As for the study in general: Clustering assigned about 80% of the approximately 390 genotyped donors to the Caucasian-associated ancestry cluster.

Only a few counts were recorded for this clone. Its specificity is not known. V was trimmed by 1 base and J by 1 base, leaving 11 bases between them. The CDR3 covers 16 residues. Germline CDR1 SGHVS, CDR2 FNYEAQ. Study outcomes and limitations: The authors listed about 170 TCR beta chains as cytomegalovirus-associated. In a later analysis, HLA-associated beta chains showed higher expansion and lower generation probabilities than comparable chains.

PCR was performed using 60 Vbeta and 13 Jbeta primers. The repertoire was sequenced with immunoSEQ multiplex PCR; TCRdb's copy has only in-frame clones and lacks some. The table lists roughly 84,000 clones, about 77% of them singletons, with around 3.4% in the top ten. The chain carries TRBV7-6 and TRBJ1-5; TRBD1 is a possible D gene (6 bases). The clonotype comes from a man aged 45-60 years in good health and CMV-seronegative. Material for sequencing was PBMCs. The CDR3 bases are TGTGCCAGCAGCTTAGGACCTCAGGGGAGCAATCAGCCCCAGCATTTT. It is translated as CASSLGPQGSNQPQHF.